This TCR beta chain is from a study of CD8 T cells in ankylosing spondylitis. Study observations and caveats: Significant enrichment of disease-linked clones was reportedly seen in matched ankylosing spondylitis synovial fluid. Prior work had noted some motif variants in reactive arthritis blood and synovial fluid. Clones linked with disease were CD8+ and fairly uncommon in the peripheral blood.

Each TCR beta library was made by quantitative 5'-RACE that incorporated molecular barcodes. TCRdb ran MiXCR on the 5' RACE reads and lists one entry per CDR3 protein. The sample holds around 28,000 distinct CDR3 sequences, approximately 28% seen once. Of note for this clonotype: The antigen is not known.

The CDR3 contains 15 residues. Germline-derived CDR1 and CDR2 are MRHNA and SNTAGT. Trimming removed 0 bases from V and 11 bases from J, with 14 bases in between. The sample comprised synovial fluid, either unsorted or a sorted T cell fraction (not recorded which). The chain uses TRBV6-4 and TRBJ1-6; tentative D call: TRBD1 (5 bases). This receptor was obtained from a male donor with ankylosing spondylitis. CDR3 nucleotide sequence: TGTGCCAGCAGTGACTCGACGGCAGGGCACGCACCCCTCCACTTT. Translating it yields CASSDSTAGHAPLHF.